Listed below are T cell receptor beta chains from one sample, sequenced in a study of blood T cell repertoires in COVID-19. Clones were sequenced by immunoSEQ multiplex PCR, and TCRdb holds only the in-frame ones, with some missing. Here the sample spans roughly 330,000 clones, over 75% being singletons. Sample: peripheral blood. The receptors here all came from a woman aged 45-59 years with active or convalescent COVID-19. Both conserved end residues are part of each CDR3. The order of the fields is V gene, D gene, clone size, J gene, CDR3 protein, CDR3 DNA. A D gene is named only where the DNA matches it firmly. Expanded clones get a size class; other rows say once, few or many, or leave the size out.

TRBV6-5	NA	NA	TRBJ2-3	CASSLISSTDTQYF	TGTGCCAGCAGTCTTATATCTAGCACAGATACGCAGTATTTT
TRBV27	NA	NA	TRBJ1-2	CASSLSIRGREDYGYTF	TGTGCCAGCAGTTTATCGATTCGGGGCAGGGAGGACTATGGCTACACCTTC
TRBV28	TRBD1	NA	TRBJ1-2	CAGAWTGGGGYTF	TGTGCCGGGGCATGGACAGGGGGTGGGGGCTACACCTTC
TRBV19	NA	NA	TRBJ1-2	CASRQGVGFPGHGYTF	TGTGCCAGTAGACAGGGTGTAGGCTTTCCCGGGCATGGCTACACCTTC
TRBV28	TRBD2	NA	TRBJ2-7	CASSRRLKTSGKAYEQYF	TGTGCCAGCAGTCGAAGATTAAAAACTAGCGGGAAAGCCTACGAGCAGTACTTC
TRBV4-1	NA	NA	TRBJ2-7	CASSLEDRIDEQYF	TGCGCCAGCAGCCTGGAGGACCGGATTGACGAGCAGTACTTC
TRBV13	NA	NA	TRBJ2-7	CASSLTSSSEQYF	TGTGCCAGCAGCTTAACTAGCTCCAGCGAGCAGTACTTC
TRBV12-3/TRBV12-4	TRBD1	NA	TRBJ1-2	CASSDTGDYGYTF	TGTGCCAGCAGTGACACAGGGGACTATGGCTACACCTTC
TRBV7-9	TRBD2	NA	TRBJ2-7	CASRKSGTAGPYEQYF	TGTGCCAGCAGGAAAAGCGGGACGGCAGGACCCTACGAGCAGTACTTC
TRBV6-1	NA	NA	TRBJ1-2	CASSEVSLTSPYGYTF	TGTGCCAGCAGTGAAGTTAGTCTGACAAGCCCATATGGCTACACCTTC
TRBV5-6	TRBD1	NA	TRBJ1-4	CASGKNRGLTNEKLFF	TGTGCCAGCGGCAAGAACAGGGGGCTAACTAATGAAAAACTGTTTTTT
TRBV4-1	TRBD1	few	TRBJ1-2	CASSRTLDRNYGYTF	TGCGCCAGCAGCCGGACTCTGGACAGGAACTATGGCTACACCTTC
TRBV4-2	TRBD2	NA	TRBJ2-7	CASSQDPSGGSDEQYF	TGTGCCAGCAGCCAAGACCCTAGCGGAGGGTCGGACGAGCAGTACTTC
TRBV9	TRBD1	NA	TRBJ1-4	CASSVGQVNEKLFF	TGTGCCAGCAGCGTGGGACAGGTTAATGAAAAACTGTTTTTT
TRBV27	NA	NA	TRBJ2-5	CASSWGGARAETQYF	TGTGCCAGCAGTTGGGGGGGCGCTAGGGCAGAGACCCAGTACTTC
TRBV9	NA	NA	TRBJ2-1	CASSRVDSYEQFF	TGTGCCAGCAGCCGGGTGGACAGTTATGAGCAGTTCTTC
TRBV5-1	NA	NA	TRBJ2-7	CASSSWTGNEQYF	TGCGCCAGCAGCTCGTGGACGGGAAACGAGCAGTACTTC
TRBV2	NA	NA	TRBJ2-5	CASPQRRQETQYF	TGTGCCAGCCCCCAACGTAGACAAGAGACCCAGTACTTC
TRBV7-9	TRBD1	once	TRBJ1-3	CASSSITGGSGNTIYF	TGTGCCAGCAGCTCAATCACAGGGGGCTCTGGAAACACCATATATTTT
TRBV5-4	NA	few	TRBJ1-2	CASSLEVYGGYTF	TGTGCCAGCAGCTTGGAAGTGTACGGTGGCTACACCTTC
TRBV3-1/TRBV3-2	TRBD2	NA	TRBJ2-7	CASSPRTSGRSSEQYF	TGTGCCAGCAGCCCCCGGACTAGCGGGAGGTCCAGCGAGCAGTACTTC
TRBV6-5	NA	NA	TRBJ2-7	CASRPGHSYEQYF	TGTGCCAGCAGACCGGGACACTCTTACGAGCAGTACTTC
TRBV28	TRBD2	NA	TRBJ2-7	CASSWGLASTYEQYF	TGTGCCAGCAGTTGGGGACTAGCGAGCACCTACGAGCAGTACTTC
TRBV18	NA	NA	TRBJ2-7	CASSTQGGGSYEQYF	TGTGCCAGCTCGACCCAGGGGGGAGGATCCTACGAGCAGTACTTC
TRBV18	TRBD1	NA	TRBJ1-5	CASSHGPGQQHQPQHF	TGTGCCAGCTCTCACGGCCCGGGACAGCAACATCAGCCCCAGCATTTT
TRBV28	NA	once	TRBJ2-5	CASRKTGKETQYF	TGTGCCAGCAGGAAAACAGGGAAAGAGACCCAGTACTTC
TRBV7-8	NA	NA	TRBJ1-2	CASSFYNYGYTF	TGTGCCAGCAGCTTTTATAACTATGGCTACACCTTC
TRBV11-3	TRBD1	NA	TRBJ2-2	CASSAWGGTGSNTGELFF	TGTGCCAGCAGCGCCTGGGGTGGGACAGGCTCGAACACCGGGGAGCTGTTTTTT
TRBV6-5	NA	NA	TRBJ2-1	CASSPRAGRRNEQFF	TGTGCCAGCAGCCCCCGCGCAGGGAGGAGGAATGAGCAGTTCTTC
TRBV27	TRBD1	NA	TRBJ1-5	CASRQTGANQPQHF	TGTGCCAGCAGGCAGACAGGGGCCAATCAGCCCCAGCATTTT
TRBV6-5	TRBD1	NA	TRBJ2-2	CASRFDREAGELFF	TGTGCCAGCAGGTTTGACAGGGAAGCCGGGGAGCTGTTTTTT
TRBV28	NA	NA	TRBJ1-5	CASSLTTKKSNQPQHF	TGTGCCAGCAGTTTAACGACAAAAAAAAGCAATCAGCCCCAGCATTTT
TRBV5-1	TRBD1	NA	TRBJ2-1	CASSLGALVRDRTYNEQFF	TGCGCCAGCAGCTTGGGTGCTCTTGTTCGGGACAGAACATACAATGAGCAGTTCTTC
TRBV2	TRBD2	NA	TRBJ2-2	CASSVLADTGELFF	TGTGCCAGCAGTGTGCTAGCGGACACCGGGGAGCTGTTTTTT
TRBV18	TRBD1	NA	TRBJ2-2	CASSSRGGPTNTGELFF	TGTGCCAGCTCATCCCGAGGGGGCCCTACGAACACCGGGGAGCTGTTTTTT
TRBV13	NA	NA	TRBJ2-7	CASSFGGSSYEQYF	TGTGCCAGCAGCTTTGGGGGGAGCTCCTACGAGCAGTACTTC
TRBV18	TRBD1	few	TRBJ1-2	CASSPARQGTYGYTF	TGTGCCAGCTCACCAGCGAGACAGGGGACCTATGGCTACACCTTC
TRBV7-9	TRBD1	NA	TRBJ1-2	CASSTGQGPNYGYTF	TGTGCCAGCAGCACAGGACAGGGGCCTAACTATGGCTACACCTTC
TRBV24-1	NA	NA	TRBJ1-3	CATRGSPDIMSELLGNTIYF	TGTGCCACCAGGGGATCCCCGGACATCATGTCTGAGTTACTTGGAAACACCATATATTTT
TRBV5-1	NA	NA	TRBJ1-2	CASSFGGQTLYGYTF	TGCGCCAGCAGCTTTGGCGGACAGACCCTCTATGGCTACACCTTC
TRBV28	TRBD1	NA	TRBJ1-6	CASRRTGHSSPLHF	TGTGCCAGCAGACGGACAGGGCATAGCTCACCCCTCCACTTT
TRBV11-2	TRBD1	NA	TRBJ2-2	CASSGQGSGELFF	TGTGCCAGCAGCGGACAGGGGTCCGGGGAGCTGTTTTTT
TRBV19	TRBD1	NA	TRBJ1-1	CASSPWEGGAVTEAFF	TGTGCCAGTAGTCCTTGGGAAGGGGGCGCGGTAACTGAAGCTTTCTTT
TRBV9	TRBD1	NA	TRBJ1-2	CASSVAGGANGYTF	TGTGCCAGCAGCGTTGCAGGGGGCGCGAATGGCTACACCTTC
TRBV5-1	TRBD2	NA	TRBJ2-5	CASSLEGTSGSETQYF	TGCGCCAGCAGCTTGGAGGGGACTAGCGGATCAGAGACCCAGTACTTC
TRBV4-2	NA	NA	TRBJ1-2	CASSQPGVDYGYTF	TGTGCCAGCAGCCAACCAGGGGTTGACTATGGCTACACCTTC
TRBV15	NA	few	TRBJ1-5	CATSRVEHNRYSNQPQHF	TGTGCCACCAGCAGAGTGGAACACAACAGGTATAGCAATCAGCCCCAGCATTTT
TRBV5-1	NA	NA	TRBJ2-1	CASSFGAADRRNNEQFF	TGCGCCAGCAGCTTTGGCGCGGCCGACCGTAGGAACAATGAGCAGTTCTTC
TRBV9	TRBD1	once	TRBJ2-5	CASSVEATGAPRTQYF	TGTGCCAGCAGCGTAGAGGCAACAGGGGCCCCGCGAACCCAGTACTTC
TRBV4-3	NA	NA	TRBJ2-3	CASSQLQNRDTQYF	TGCGCCAGCAGCCAACTTCAGAACAGGGATACGCAGTATTTT
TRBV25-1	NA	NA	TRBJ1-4	CASSPLQAAYEKLFF	TGTGCCAGCAGTCCCCTTCAGGCTGCTTATGAAAAACTGTTTTTT
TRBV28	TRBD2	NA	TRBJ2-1	CASSQGLAGGGDEQFF	TGTGCCAGCAGTCAGGGACTAGCGGGGGGTGGGGATGAGCAGTTCTTC
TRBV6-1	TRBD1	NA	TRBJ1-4	CASSEMWDSNEKLFF	TGTGCCAGCAGTGAAATGTGGGACAGTAATGAAAAACTGTTTTTT
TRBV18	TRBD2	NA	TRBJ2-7	CASSPSGGTYEQYF	TGTGCCAGCTCGCCTAGCGGAGGAACCTACGAGCAGTACTTC
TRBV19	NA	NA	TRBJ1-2	CASSIRPRDYGYTF	TGTGCCAGTAGTATCCGGCCCCGGGACTATGGCTACACCTTC
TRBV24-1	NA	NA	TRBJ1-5	CATRQGVGPQHF	TGTGCCACCAGACAGGGCGTCGGGCCCCAGCATTTT